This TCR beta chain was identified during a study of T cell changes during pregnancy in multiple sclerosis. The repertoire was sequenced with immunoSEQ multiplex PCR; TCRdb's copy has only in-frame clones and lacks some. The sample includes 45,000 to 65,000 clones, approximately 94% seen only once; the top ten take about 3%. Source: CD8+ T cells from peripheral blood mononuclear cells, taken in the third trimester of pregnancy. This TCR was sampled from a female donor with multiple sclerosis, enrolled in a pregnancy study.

The CDR3 sequence is CASTQAGDEQDNEQFF. CDR3 nucleotides: TGTGCCAGTACCCAGGCGGGGGACGAGCAAGACAATGAGCAGTTCTTC. The rearrangement joins TRBV19 to TRBJ2-1, with 7 bases that match TRBD2. The germline V gene has CDR1 LNHDA and CDR2 SQIVND (reference sequence). Trimming removed 7 bases from V and 5 bases from J; junction bases left unmatched: 14. The length of the CDR3 is 16 residues. Together with reference TRBV19 and TRBJ2-1, the CDR3 gives the full variable domain: DGGITQSPKYLFRKEGQNVTLSCEQNLNHDAMYWYRQDPGQGLRLIYYSQIVNDFQKGDIAEGYSVSREKKESFPLTVTSAQKNPTAFYLCASTQAGDEQDNEQFFGPGTRLTVL.